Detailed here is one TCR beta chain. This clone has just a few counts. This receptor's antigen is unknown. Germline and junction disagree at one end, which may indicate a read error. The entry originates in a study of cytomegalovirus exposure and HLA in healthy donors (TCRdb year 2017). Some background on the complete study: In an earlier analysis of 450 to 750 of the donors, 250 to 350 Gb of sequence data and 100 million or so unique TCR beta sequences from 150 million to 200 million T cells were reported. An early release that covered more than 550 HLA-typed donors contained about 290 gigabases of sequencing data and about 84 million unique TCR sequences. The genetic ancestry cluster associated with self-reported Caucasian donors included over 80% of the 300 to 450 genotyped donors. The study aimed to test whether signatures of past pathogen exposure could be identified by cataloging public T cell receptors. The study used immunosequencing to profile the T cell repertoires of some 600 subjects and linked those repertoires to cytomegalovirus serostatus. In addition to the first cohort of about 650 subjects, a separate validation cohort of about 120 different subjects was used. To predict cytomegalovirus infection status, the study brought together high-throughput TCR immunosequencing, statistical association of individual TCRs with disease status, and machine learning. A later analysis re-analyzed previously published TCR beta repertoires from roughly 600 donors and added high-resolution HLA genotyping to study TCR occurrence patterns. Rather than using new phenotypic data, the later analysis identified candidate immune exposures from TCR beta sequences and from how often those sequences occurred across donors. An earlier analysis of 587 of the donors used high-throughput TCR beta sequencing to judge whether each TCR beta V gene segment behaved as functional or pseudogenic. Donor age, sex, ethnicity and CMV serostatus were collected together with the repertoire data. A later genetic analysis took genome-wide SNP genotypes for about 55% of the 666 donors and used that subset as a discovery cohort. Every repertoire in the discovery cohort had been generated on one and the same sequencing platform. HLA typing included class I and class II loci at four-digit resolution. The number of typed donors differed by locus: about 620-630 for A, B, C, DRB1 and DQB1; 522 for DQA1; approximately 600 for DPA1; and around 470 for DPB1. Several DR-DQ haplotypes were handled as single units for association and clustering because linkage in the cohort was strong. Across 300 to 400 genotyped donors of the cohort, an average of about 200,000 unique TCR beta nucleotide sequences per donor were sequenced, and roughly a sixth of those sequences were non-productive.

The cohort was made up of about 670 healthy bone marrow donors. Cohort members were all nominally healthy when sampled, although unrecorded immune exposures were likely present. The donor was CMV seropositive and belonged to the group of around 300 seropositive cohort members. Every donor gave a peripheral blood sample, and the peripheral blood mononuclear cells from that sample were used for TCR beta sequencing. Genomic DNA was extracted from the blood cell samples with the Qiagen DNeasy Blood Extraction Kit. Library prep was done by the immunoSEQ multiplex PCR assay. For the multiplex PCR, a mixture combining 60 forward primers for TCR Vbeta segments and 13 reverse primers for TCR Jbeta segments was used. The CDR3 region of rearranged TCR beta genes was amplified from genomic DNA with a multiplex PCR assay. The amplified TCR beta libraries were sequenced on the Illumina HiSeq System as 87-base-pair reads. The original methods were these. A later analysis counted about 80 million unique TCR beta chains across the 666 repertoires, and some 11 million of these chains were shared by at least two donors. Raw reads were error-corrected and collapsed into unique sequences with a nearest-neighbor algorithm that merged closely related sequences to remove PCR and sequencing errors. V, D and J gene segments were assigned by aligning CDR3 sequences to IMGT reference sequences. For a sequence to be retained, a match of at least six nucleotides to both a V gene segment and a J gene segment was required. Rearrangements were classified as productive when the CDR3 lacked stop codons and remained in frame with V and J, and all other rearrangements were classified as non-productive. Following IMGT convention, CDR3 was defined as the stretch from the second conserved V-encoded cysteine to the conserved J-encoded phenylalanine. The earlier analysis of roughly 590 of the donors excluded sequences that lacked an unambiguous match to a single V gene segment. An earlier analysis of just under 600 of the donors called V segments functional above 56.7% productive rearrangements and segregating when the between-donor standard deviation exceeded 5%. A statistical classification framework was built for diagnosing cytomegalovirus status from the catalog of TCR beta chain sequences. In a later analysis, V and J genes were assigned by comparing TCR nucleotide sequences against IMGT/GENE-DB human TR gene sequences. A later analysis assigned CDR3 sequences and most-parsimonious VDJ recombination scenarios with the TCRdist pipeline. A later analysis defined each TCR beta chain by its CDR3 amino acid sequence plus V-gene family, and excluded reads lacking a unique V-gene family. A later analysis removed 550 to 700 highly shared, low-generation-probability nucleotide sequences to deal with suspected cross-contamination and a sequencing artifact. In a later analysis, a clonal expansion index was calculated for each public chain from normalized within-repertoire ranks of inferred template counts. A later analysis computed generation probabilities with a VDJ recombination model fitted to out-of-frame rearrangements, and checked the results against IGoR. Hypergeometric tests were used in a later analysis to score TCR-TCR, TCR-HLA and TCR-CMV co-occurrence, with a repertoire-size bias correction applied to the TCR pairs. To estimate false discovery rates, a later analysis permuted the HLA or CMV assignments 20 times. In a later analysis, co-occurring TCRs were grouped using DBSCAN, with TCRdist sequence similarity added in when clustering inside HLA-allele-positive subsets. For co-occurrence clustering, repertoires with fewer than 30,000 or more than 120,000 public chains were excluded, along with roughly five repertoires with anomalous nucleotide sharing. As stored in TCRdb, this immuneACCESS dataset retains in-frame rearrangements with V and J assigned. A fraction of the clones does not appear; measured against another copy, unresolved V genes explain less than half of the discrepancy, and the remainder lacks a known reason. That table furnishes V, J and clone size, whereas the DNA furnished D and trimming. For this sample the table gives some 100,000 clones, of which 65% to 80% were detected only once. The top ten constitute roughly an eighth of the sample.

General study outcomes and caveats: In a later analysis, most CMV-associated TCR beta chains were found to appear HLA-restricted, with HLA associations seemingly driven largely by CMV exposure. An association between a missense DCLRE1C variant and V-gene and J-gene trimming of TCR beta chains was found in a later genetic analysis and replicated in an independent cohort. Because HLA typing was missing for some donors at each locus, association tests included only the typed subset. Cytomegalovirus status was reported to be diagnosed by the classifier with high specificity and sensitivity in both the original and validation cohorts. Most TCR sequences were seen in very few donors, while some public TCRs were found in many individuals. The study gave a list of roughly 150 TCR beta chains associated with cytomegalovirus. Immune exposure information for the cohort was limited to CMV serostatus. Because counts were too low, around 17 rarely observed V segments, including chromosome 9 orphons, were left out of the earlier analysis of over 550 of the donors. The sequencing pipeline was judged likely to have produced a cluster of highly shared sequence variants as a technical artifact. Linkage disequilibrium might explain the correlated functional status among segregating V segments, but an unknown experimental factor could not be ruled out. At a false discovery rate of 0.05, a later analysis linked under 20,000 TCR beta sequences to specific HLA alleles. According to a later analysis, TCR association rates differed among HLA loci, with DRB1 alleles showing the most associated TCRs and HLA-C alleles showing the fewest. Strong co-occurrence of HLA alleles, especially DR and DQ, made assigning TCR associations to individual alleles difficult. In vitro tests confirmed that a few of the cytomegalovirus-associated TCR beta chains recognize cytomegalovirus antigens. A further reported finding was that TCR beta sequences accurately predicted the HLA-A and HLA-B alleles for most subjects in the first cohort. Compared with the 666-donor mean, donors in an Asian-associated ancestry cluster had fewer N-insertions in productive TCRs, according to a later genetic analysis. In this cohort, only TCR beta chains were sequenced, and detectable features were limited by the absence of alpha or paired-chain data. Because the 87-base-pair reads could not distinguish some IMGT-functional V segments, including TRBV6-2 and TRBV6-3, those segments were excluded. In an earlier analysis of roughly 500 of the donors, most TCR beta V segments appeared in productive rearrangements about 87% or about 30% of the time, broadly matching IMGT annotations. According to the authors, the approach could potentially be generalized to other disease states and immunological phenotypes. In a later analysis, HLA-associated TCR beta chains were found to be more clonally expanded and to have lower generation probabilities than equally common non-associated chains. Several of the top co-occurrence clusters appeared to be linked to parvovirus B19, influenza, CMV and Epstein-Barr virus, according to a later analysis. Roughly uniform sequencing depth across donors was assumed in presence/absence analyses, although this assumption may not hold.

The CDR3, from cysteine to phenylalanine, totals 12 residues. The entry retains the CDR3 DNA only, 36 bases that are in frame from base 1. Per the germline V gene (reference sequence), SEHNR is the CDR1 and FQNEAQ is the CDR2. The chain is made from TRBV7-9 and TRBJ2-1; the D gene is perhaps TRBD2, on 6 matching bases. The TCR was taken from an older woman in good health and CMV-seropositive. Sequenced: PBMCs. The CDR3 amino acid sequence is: CSSKEGYNEQFF. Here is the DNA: TGTTCCAGCAAGGAGGGATACAATGAGCAGTTCTTC.